The 6 T cell receptor beta chains in this list originate from one sample, sequenced in a study of blood T cell repertoires in COVID-19. The assay was immunoSEQ multiplex PCR, and TCRdb's table has in-frame clones only and misses some. The sample carries 200,000 to 300,000 clones, more than 90% recorded once. Sequencing input: peripheral blood. The receptors come from a person under 30 with COVID-19, enrolled during active disease.

The rearrangement links TRBV6-6 to TRBJ1-1; 11 bases line up with TRBD1. V dropped 4 bases and J dropped 3; count of bases not matched to a gene: 4. This CDR3 contains 15 residues. Germline values: CDR1 MNHNY, CDR2 SVGAGI (reference sequence). CDR3 in DNA: TGTGCCAGCAGTTTCCCGGGACAGGGGGACACTGAAGCTTTCTTT. It is translated as CASSFPGQGDTEAFF.

The chain links TRBV10-1 to TRBJ2-1, with TRBD2 identical over 9 bases. The CDR3 runs 14 residues. J lost 4 bases, V lost 7 bases, and 5 bases had no gene match. The germline CDR1 and CDR2 sequences are WNHNN and SYGVQD (reference sequence). In DNA, the CDR3 is TGCGCCAGCATGGATAGCGGGAGATACAATGAGCAGTTCTTC. It specifies CASMDSGRYNEQFF.

This sequence joins TRBV28 and TRBJ1-5, with 9 nucleotides matching TRBD1. V was pared by 6 bases and J by 7 bases, with 10 bases of the junction left unmatched. Germline lookup yields CDR1 MDHEN and CDR2 SYDVKM. The CDR3 has 15 amino acids. The CDR3 DNA reads as TGTGCCAGCAGCTCGACAGGGGGGTCTCGGCAGCCCCAGCATTTT. As protein: CASSSTGGSRQPQHF.

The chain carries TRBV5-1 and TRBJ2-1, with TRBD2 as a possible D gene (5 bases). The CDR3 totals 18 residues. V was trimmed by 0 bases and J by 7 bases, leaving 23 bases between them. Per the germline V gene, CDR1 is SGHRS and CDR2 is YFSETQ. The CDR3 sequence is CASSLETTVRPPINEQFF. DNA for the CDR3: TGCGCCAGCAGCTTGGAGACTACCGTACGCCCTCCTATTAATGAGCAGTTCTTC.

The V gene is TRBV14, the J gene TRBJ2-7; D remains unclear. CDR3 length equals 17 residues. Deletions cut 1 base from V and 3 bases from J, with 19 bases between. Germline values: CDR1 SGHDN, CDR2 FVKESK. The CDR3 DNA sequence: TGTGCCAGCAGCCAAGCTCTTGTTCATGGGCAACACTACGAGCAGTACTTC. Translated: CASSQALVHGQHYEQYF.

The genes are TRBV28 and TRBJ1-5; D not resolved. The CDR3 extends over 14 amino acids. The germline CDR1 and CDR2 sequences are MDHEN and SYDVKM. Trimming removed 4 bases from V and 0 bases from J, with 7 bases in between. For the CDR3, the DNA is TGTGCCAGCAGTTCCCGGGATAGCAATCAGCCCCAGCATTTT. As protein: CASSSRDSNQPQHF.